The 22 T cell receptor beta chains reported below all come from one sample, sequenced in a study of cytomegalovirus exposure and HLA in healthy donors. The study ran its PCR with 60 Vbeta and 13 Jbeta primers. TCRdb's table, derived via immunoSEQ multiplex PCR, lists solely in-frame clones and lacks some. This sample has about 160,000 clones, with about four fifths found just once. Sequenced sample: PBMCs. The receptors were sampled from a man aged 50 to 59 in good health and CMV-seropositive.

This clone was seen a single time. The V gene is TRBV28, the J gene TRBJ2-6; 10 bases agree with TRBD2. Losses at the gene ends were 7 bases for V and 0 bases for J; bases not matched to a gene: 12. The CDR3 sequence is 19 residues long. Germline V CDR1 and CDR2: MDHEN, SYDVKM. CDR3: CASTLGASGSSSGANVLTF. The DNA of the CDR3 is TGTGCCAGCACCCTAGGGGCTAGCGGGAGCAGCTCTGGGGCCAACGTCCTGACTTTC.

Concerning this clone itself: Germline is not matched at one junction end, which may reflect a read error. V usage is TRBV4-1 and J usage is TRBJ2-3; TRBD2 aligns across 9 bases. CDR3 length: 17 residues. Germline V lookup: CDR1 MGHRA, CDR2 YSYEKL. The CDR3 protein is CANSQRGGGAGTDTQYF. As DNA, the CDR3 is TGCGCCAACAGCCAACGGGGCGGGGGGGCAGGCACAGATACGCAGTATTTT.

This clone was observed a single time. The rearrangement joins TRBV6-1 to TRBJ2-1; 7 bases match TRBD2. The CDR3 runs to 15 residues. Per germline, CDR1 MNHNS and CDR2 SASEGT. Losses at the gene ends were 3 bases for V and 4 bases for J; bases not matched to a gene: 6. CDR3 nucleotide sequence: TGTGCCAGCAGTGAGGAGCTAGCGGATTACAATGAGCAGTTCTTC. This sequence encodes CASSEELADYNEQFF.

The V gene is TRBV12-5, the J gene TRBJ2-3; TRBD2 is a possible D gene (6 bases). V was shortened by 6 bases and J by 6 bases, with 19 bases between the two germline ends. Germline CDR1 and CDR2: LGHNT and FRNRAP. The CDR3 has 15 residues. CDR3 sequence reads: CASGIGTGSGDTQYF. DNA for the CDR3: TGTGCTAGTGGCATCGGGACTGGCTCAGGTGATACGCAGTATTTT.

The rearrangement joins TRBV2 to TRBJ1-3; D perhaps matches TRBD1 (6 bases). The CDR3 is made up of 15 amino acids. V lost 4 bases and J lost 4, with 14 bases in between. Germline CDR1 SNHLY, CDR2 FYNNEI. The DNA of the CDR3 is TGTGCCAGCAGTGCCGTCAGGGGTGTCGGAAACACCATATATTTT. Translated: CASSAVRGVGNTIYF.

Only a few counts were recorded for this clone. Other DNA sequences in the same sample also yield this CDR3. The chain has TRBV29-1 and TRBJ2-3, with D possibly TRBD1 on 5 matching bases. V gave up 0 bases and J gave up 1 base, with 8 bases separating them. This CDR3 spans 14 amino acids. The V gene's germline CDR1 is SQVTM and CDR2 ANQGSEA. The DNA for the CDR3 is TGCAGCGTTGAAGAGGGCAGGGGCACAGATACGCAGTATTTT. It yields the protein CSVEEGRGTDTQYF.

This clone was counted once. This chain connects TRBV7-9 to TRBJ2-7; 8 nucleotides align to TRBD2. With V trimmed by 3 bases and J by 6 bases, 7 bases remained unmatched. Germline V gene data show CDR1 as SEHNR and CDR2 as FQNEAQ (reference sequence). CDR3 length: 14 residues. The CDR3, as DNA: TGTGCCAGCAGCTTCACCAGCGGGAGTCGCGAGCAGTACTTC. Translated: CASSFTSGSREQYF.

This chain uses TRBV9 with TRBJ1-5; D remains unclear. This CDR3 is built from 13 residues. CDR1 and CDR2 (germline): SGDLS, YYNGEE. V was cut by 0 bases and J by 9 bases, with 10 bases left in between. The CDR3: CASSVDGEGPQHF. CDR3 coding DNA: TGTGCCAGCAGCGTAGATGGGGAGGGGCCCCAGCATTTT.

This chain links TRBV5-5 with TRBJ2-1, with D possibly matching TRBD2 (6 bases). V dropped 1 base and J dropped 2 bases, with 10 bases sitting between them. Germline assignment: CDR1 SGHKS and CDR2 YYEKEE (reference sequence). The CDR3 has 15 amino acids. The CDR3 DNA is TGTGCCAGCAGCTTGTCGGGGGTCGCCTACAATGAGCAGTTCTTC. This encodes CASSLSGVAYNEQFF.

The CDR3 reads CASSSLTHNYGYTF. The CDR3 DNA follows: TGTGCCAGCAGTTCCCTCACTCATAACTATGGCTACACCTTC. The J gene is TRBJ1-2, the V gene TRBV28; D ambiguous. Germline V gene data show CDR1 as MDHEN and CDR2 as SYDVKM. This CDR3 region has 14 residues. V lost 4 bases and J 1 base, leaving 10 bases between the germline ends.

This clone has a single count. The V and J genes are TRBV6-1 and TRBJ2-7; tentative D call: TRBD1 (6 bases). The CDR3 covers 14 residues. Per germline, CDR1 MNHNS and CDR2 SASEGT. Trimming removed 1 base from V and 2 bases from J, with 9 bases in between. The CDR3 DNA sequence: TGTGCCAGCAGTGAAGTACAGGGCCCCTACGAGCAGTACTTC. Protein sequence: CASSEVQGPYEQYF.

The V gene is TRBV28, the J gene TRBJ1-5, with D hard to call. Trimming removed 3 bases at V and 3 bases at J, with 12 bases between. Germline lookup yields CDR1 MDHEN and CDR2 SYDVKM. The CDR3 sequence is 15 residues long. CDR3 DNA: TGTGCCAGCAGTTTCGTCGGCGGATCCAATCAGCCCCAGCATTTT. Its protein product is CASSFVGGSNQPQHF.

The chain links TRBV5-1 to TRBJ2-1; TRBD1 agrees at 11 bases. Per germline, CDR1 SGHRS and CDR2 YFSETQ. V lost 0 bases to trimming and J lost 6 bases; unmatched junction nucleotides: 8. CDR3 length: 17 residues. CDR3 protein: CASSLGAGTGGGNEQFF. The CDR3 DNA follows: TGCGCCAGCAGCTTGGGGGCCGGGACAGGGGGGGGCAATGAGCAGTTCTTC.

The CDR3 coding sequence is TGCGCCAGCAGCTCAACGGGGGGAGGGTGGTTGATCTATGGCTACACCTTC. This codes for CASSSTGGGWLIYGYTF. The gene calls are TRBV5-1 and TRBJ1-2; a weak D match, TRBD1 (5 bases). The CDR3 totals 17 residues. Germline V gene sequence: CDR1 SGHRS, CDR2 YFSETQ. The V and J ends lost 3 bases and 4 bases respectively, with 22 bases between them.

The chain is built from TRBV5-1 and TRBJ2-3; TRBD2 aligns across 7 bases. The CDR3 loop spans 14 amino acids. J lost 1 base, V lost 4 bases, and 3 bases had no gene match. CDR1 is SGHRS and CDR2 is YFSETQ in the germline V gene. CDR3 sequence reads: CASSRTRGTDTQYF. The CDR3 DNA is TGCGCCAGCAGCAGGACTAGGGGCACAGATACGCAGTATTTT.

The V call is TRBV14, the J call TRBJ1-2; tentative D call: TRBD1 (5 bases). The CDR3 is 13 residues long. From germline, CDR1 is SGHDN and CDR2 FVKESK. Trimming took 1 base from V and 4 from J, leaving 7 bases between them. The CDR3, as DNA: TGTGCCAGCAGCCAAGGGACACTCTATGGCTACACCTTC. Translating it yields CASSQGTLYGYTF.

The gene calls are TRBV5-1 and TRBJ2-7; 9 nucleotides agree with TRBD2. Looked up from germline, CDR1 is SGHRS and CDR2 is YFSETQ. V was clipped by 4 bases and J by 3 bases; unmatched bases: 8. The CDR3 loop spans 15 amino acids. The CDR3 here is CASSSPTSGNYEQYF. CDR3 bases: TGCGCCAGCAGCAGCCCGACTAGCGGTAACTACGAGCAGTACTTC.

Here the CDR3 reads CASGDFGLAGFPYEQYF. In DNA, the CDR3 is TGTGCCAGCGGGGATTTCGGCCTAGCGGGATTTCCTTACGAGCAGTACTTC. This chain joins TRBV27 and TRBJ2-7, with TRBD2 matching 9 bases. Germline V lookup: CDR1 MNHEY, CDR2 SMNVEV (reference sequence). With 8 bases clipped from V and 4 bases from J, the junction kept 18 bases outside the gene matches. The CDR3 is 17 residues long.

V usage is TRBV7-8 and J usage is TRBJ1-2, with D perhaps TRBD1 (5 bases). Trimming shortened V by 5 bases and J by 3 bases, and 19 bases separated the two germline ends. Germline V CDR1 and CDR2: SGHVS, FQNEAQ. CDR3 length: 16 residues. The CDR3, as DNA: TGTGCCAGCAGCCCACCGGGGGGGAGCCGTGACTATGGCTACACCTTC. Translating it yields CASSPPGGSRDYGYTF.

This clone has only one observation. The V and J genes are TRBV6-1 and TRBJ1-2; D gene uncertain. V was pared by 6 bases and J by 4 bases, with 12 bases between. The CDR3 contains 13 residues. Germline V gives CDR1 MNHNS, CDR2 SASEGT. The CDR3 is CASSITAGYGYTF. DNA for the CDR3: TGTGCCAGCAGCATCACCGCAGGCTATGGCTACACCTTC.

In nucleotides, the CDR3 is TGTGCCAGCAGTCCGGACAGGGAAACTCAGCCCCAGCATTTT. Its protein is CASSPDRETQPQHF. The chain uses TRBV2 and TRBJ1-5; 8 bases align to TRBD1. Germline CDR1 and CDR2: SNHLY and FYNNEI. The CDR3 totals 14 residues. V was pared by 5 bases and J by 6 bases, with 6 bases of the junction left unmatched.

This chain uses TRBV10-3 with TRBJ1-1, with a possible D match to TRBD1 (6 bases). CDR3 length: 12 residues. The V gene's germline CDR1 is ENHRY and CDR2 SYGVKD. Deletions cut 4 bases from V and 6 bases from J, with 9 bases between. This CDR3 is CAISGAGAEAFF. Written as DNA, the CDR3 is TGTGCCATCAGTGGGGCAGGGGCTGAAGCTTTCTTT.